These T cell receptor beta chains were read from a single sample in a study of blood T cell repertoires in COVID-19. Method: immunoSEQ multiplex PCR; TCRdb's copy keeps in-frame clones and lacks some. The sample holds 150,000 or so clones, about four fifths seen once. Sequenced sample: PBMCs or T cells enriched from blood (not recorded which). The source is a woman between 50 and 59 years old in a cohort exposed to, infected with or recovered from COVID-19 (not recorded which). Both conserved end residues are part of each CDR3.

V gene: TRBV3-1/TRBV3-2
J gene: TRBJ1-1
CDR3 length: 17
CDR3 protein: CASSQAQVIAPNTEAFF

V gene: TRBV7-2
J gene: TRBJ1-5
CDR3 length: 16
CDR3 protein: CASSSSLGALNQPQHF

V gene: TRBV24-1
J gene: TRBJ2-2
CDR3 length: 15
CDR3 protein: CATSEGQGASGELFF

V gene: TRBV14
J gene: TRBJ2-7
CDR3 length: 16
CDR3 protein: CASSQAWTSGANEQYF

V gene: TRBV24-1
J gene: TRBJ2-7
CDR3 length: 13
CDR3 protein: CATSDLLSTEQYF

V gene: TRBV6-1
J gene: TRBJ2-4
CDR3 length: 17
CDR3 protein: CASSEGLDRGRGDIQYF

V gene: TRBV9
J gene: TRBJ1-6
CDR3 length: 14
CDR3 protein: CASSVSGKGSPLHF

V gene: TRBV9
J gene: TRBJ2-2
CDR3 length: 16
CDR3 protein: CASSVAWGGYTGELFF

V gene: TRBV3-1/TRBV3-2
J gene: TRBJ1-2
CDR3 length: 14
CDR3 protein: CASSQEGTRSGYTF

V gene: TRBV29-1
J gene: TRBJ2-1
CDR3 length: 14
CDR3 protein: CSVSATGNYNEQFF

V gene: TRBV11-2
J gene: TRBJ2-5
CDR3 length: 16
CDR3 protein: CASSLGPQQGQETQYF

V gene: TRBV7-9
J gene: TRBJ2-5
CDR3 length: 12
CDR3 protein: CASSSMRGPVYF

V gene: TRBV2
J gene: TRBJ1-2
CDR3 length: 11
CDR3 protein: CASMSGGRYTF

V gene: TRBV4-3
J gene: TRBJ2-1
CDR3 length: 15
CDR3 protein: CASSQMRLALNEQFF

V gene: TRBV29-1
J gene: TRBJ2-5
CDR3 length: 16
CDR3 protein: CSVGGLAGGIGETQYF

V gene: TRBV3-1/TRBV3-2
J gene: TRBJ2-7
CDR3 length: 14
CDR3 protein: CASSQRDRTYEQYF

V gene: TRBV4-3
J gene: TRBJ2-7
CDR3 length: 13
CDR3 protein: CASSQMTGIEQYF

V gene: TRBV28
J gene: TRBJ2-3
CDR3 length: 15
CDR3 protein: CASSLSSGTTDTQYF

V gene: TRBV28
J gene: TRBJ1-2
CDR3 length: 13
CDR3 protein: CASRSEAGGGYTF

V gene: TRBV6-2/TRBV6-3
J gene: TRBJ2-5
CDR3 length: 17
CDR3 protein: CASSGAGSYPLGETQYF

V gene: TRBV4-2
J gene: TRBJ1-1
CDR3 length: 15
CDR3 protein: CASSQIRPGGTEAFF

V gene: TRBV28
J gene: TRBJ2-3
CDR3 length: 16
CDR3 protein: CASSLSSGGSTDTQYF

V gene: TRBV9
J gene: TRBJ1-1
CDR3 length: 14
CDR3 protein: CASSAGTAGAEAFF

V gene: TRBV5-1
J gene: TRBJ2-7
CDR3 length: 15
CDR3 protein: CASSPETGYSNEQYF

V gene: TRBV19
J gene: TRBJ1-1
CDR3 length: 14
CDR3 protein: CASSVGTPQDEAFF

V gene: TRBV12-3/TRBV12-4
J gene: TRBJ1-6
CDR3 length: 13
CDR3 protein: CASSLVGDSPLHF

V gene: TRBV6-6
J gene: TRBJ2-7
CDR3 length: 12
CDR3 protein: CASIAEGYEQYF

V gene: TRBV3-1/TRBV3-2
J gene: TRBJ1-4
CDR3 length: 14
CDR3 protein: CASSPPGEGEKLFF

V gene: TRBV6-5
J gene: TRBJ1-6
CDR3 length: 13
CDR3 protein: CASSTQGNSPLHF